This TCR beta chain was observed in a study of shared clonotypes between healthy human individuals. Background on the study: The study used three CD4 naive, three CD4 memory, two CD8 naive and one CD8 memory plate per donor.

This CDR3 region has 15 residues. Germline V gene data show CDR1 as MDHEN and CDR2 as SYDVKM. Trimming pared 7 bases from V and 2 bases from J, leaving 14 bases between. Study-wide points: Generally, estimated richness proved larger in naive subsets than it did in memory subsets.

With regard to this clone: Its antigen is not identified.

TCRdb keeps only in-frame clones here, not all; method: immunoSEQ multiplex PCR. The repertoire holds a few million clones, with around 90% as singletons. Sequencing was done on a sample of naive CD4+ T cells sorted from blood. Subset denoted: CD45RA+ positively selected. This rearrangement joins TRBV28 to TRBJ1-4; possibly TRBD1 for D (6 bases). This clonotype originated in a man younger than 30 in good health. The CDR3, as DNA: TGTGCCAGCATTCAACAGGGTGCGACTAATGAAAAACTGTTTTTT. Its translation is CASIQQGATNEKLFF.